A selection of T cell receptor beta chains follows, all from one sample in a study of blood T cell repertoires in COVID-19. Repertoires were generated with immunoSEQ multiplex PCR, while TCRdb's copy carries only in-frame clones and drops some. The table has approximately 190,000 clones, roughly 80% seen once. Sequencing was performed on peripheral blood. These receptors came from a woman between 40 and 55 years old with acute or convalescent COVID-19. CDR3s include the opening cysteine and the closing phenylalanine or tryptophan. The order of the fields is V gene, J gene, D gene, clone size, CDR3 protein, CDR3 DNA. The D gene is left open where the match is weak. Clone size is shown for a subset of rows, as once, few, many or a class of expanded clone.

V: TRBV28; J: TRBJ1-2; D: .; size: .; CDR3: CASSPRFNYGYTF; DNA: TGTGCCAGCAGTCCCAGGTTCAACTATGGCTACACCTTC
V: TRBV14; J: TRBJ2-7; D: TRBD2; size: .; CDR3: CASSQWSGRSREQYF; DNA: TGTGCCAGCAGCCAATGGAGCGGGAGATCTCGGGAGCAGTACTTC
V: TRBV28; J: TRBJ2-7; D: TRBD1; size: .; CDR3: CASSKGAFLRDEQYF; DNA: TGTGCCAGCAGTAAGGGGGCCTTCCTACGAGACGAGCAGTACTTC
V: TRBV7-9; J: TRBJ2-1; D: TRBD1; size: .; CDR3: CASSLLTGGKQFF; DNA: TGTGCCAGCAGCTTATTAACAGGGGGCAAGCAGTTCTTC
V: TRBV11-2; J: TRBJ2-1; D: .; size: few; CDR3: CASSLWRGDNEQFF; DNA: TGTGCCAGCAGCTTGTGGCGGGGAGACAATGAGCAGTTCTTC
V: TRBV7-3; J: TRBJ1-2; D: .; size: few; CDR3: CASSLNHLSGYTF; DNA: TGTGCCAGCAGCTTAAACCATTTGAGTGGCTACACCTTC
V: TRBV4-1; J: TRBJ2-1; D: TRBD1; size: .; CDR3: CASSQFGQGAGNEQFF; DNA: TGCGCCAGCAGCCAATTCGGACAGGGGGCAGGGAATGAGCAGTTCTTC
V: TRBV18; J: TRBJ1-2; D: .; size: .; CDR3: CASSPGQINYGYTF; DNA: TGTGCCAGCTCACCCGGACAGATTAACTATGGCTACACCTTC
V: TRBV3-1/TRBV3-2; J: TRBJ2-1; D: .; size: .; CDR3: CASSPIQGNEQFF; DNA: TGTGCCAGCAGCCCGATTCAGGGCAATGAGCAGTTCTTC
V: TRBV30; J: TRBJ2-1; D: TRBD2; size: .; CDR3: CAWTRTSSVYEQFF; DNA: TGTGCCTGGACGAGGACTAGCTCTGTGTATGAGCAGTTCTTC
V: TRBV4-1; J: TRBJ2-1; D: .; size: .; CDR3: CASSQAGESNEQFF; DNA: TGCGCCAGCAGCCAAGCGGGAGAGAGCAATGAGCAGTTCTTC
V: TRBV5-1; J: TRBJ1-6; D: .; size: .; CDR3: CASSLDSSNSPLHF; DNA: TGCGCCAGCAGCTTGGACAGCAGTAATTCACCCCTCCACTTT
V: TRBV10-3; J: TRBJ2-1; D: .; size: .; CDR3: CAISVGYEQFF; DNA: TGTGCCATCAGTGTTGGCTATGAGCAGTTCTTC
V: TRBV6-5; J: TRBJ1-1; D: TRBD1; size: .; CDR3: CASSSDRGSAEAFF; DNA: TGTGCCAGCAGTTCCGACAGGGGAAGCGCTGAAGCTTTCTTT
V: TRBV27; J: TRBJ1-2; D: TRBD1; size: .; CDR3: CASSSGQGADGYTF; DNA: TGTGCCAGCAGTTCCGGGCAGGGGGCGGATGGCTACACCTTC
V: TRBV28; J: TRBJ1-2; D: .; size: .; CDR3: CAWASGANYGYTF; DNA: TGTGCTTGGGCCTCCGGGGCTAACTATGGCTACACCTTC
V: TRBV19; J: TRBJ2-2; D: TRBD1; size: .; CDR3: CASSIATGATGELFF; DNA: TGTGCCAGTAGTATAGCCACAGGGGCCACCGGGGAGCTGTTTTTT
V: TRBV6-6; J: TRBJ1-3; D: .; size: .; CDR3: CASSSSQGNTIYF; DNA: TGTGCCAGCAGCTCCTCTCAGGGAAACACCATATATTTT
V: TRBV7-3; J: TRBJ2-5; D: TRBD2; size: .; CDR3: CASSTAGRETQYF; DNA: TGTGCCAGCAGCACAGCGGGGAGAGAGACCCAGTACTTC
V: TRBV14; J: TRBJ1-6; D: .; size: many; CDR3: CASSQGQFNSPLHF; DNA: TGTGCCAGCAGCCAAGGACAGTTCAATTCACCCCTCCACTTT
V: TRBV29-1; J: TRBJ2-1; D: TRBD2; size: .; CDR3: CSAGTRIFESEQFF; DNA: TGCAGCGCCGGGACTAGAATTTTTGAGAGTGAGCAGTTCTTC
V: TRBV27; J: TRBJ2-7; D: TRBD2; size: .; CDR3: CASSPGTSGFSQQYF; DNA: TGTGCCAGCAGTCCAGGGACTAGCGGGTTTTCTCAGCAGTACTTC
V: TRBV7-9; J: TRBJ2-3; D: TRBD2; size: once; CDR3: CASSSLRRQPGLPTDTQYF; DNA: TGTGCCAGCAGCTCACTTAGGCGGCAGCCGGGACTACCAACAGATACGCAGTATTTT
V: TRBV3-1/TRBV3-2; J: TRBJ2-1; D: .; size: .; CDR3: CASSQVEDYSGSYNEQFF; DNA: TGTGCCAGCAGCCAAGTAGAGGACTACTCGGGGTCCTACAATGAGCAGTTCTTC
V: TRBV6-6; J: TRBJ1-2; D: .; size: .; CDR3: CASSYAGGSFGYTF; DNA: TGTGCCAGCAGTTACGCTGGGGGCAGTTTTGGCTACACCTTC
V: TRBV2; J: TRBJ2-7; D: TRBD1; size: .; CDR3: CASSPPGQRISYEQYF; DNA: TGTGCCAGCAGTCCCCCGGGACAGCGCATCTCCTACGAGCAGTACTTC
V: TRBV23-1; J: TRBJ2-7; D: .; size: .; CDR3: CASPRTYEQYF; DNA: TGCGCCAGTCCCAGGACCTACGAGCAGTACTTC
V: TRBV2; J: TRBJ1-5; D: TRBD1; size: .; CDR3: CASSQAGGYQPQHF; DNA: TGTGCCAGCAGTCAGGCAGGGGGTTATCAGCCCCAGCATTTT
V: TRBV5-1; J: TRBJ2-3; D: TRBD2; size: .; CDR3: CASSFAGVGITDTQYF; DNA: TGCGCCAGCAGCTTCGCGGGGGTAGGGATCACAGATACGCAGTATTTT
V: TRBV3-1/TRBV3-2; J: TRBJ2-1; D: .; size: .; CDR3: CASSQDPSIYNEQFF; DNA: TGTGCCAGCAGCCAAGACCCTAGCATATACAATGAGCAGTTCTTC
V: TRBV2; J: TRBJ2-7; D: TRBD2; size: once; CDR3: CASRAGLAGENSYEQYF; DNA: TGTGCCAGCAGAGCGGGACTAGCGGGAGAAAACTCCTACGAGCAGTACTTC
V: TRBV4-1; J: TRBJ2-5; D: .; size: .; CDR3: CASSQEGGAGRGETQYF; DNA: TGCGCCAGCAGCCAAGAAGGGGGGGCGGGGAGGGGGGAGACCCAGTACTTC
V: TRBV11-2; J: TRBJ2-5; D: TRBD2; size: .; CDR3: CASSLVSGGARETQYF; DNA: TGTGCCAGCAGCTTAGTCAGCGGGGGGGCTCGAGAGACCCAGTACTTC
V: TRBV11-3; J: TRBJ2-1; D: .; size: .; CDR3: CASSPRGAVGEQFF; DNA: TGTGCCAGCAGCCCCCGGGGGGCGGTGGGTGAGCAGTTCTTC
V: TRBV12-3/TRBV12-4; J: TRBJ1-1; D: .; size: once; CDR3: CATQQVENTEAFF; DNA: TGTGCCACCCAACAGGTGGAGAACACTGAAGCTTTCTTT
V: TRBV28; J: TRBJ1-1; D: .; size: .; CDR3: CASSLGPYEAFF; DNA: TGTGCCAGCAGTTTGGGGCCCTATGAAGCTTTCTTT
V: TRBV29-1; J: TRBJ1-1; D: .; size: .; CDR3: CSVDRNTEAFF; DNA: TGCAGCGTTGACAGGAACACTGAAGCTTTCTTT
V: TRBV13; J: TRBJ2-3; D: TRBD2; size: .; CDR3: CASQTSGGEPDTQYF; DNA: TGTGCCAGCCAGACTAGCGGGGGGGAGCCAGATACGCAGTATTTT
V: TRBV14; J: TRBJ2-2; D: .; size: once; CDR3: CASSQVTRELFF; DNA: TGTGCCAGCAGCCAAGTAACTAGGGAGCTGTTTTTT
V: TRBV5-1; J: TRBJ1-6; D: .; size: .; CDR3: CASSLGQYNSPLHF; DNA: TGCGCCAGCAGCTTGGGTCAGTATAATTCACCCCTCCACTTT
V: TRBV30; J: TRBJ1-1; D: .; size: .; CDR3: CAWETRGGVGAFF; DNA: TGTGCCTGGGAGACCCGAGGGGGAGTTGGAGCTTTCTTT
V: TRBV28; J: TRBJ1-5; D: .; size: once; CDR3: CASRSLNQPQHF; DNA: TGTGCCAGCAGATCCCTTAATCAGCCCCAGCATTTT
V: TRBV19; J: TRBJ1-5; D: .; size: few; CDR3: CASSYSTINQPQHF; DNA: TGTGCCAGTAGTTATAGTACCATCAATCAGCCCCAGCATTTT
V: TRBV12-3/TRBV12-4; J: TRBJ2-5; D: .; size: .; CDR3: CASSSSGEETQYF; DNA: TGTGCCAGCAGTTCCTCCGGAGAGGAGACCCAGTACTTC
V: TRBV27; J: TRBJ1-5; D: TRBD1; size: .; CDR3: CASSQGQGNTQPQHF; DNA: TGTGCCAGCAGCCAAGGACAGGGGAATACCCAGCCCCAGCATTTT